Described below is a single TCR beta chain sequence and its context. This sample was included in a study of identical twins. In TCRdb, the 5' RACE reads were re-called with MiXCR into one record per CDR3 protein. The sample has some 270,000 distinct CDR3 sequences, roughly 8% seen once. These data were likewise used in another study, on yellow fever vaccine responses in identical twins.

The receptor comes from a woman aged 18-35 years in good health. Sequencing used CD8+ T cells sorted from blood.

For the CDR3, the DNA is TGTGCCAGCAGCGTCCCGGACAGGGACCCATCAGATACGCAGTATTTT. Protein sequence: CASSVPDRDPSDTQYF. This chain connects TRBV7-9 to TRBJ2-3, with 8 bases that match TRBD1. The V gene's germline CDR1 is SEHNR and CDR2 FQNEAQ (reference sequence). The CDR3 loop spans 16 amino acids. Germline trimming cut 5 bases from V and 4 bases from J; bases unmatched to any gene: 11.